Given below is one T cell receptor beta chain in context. The data belong to a study of shared clonotypes between healthy human individuals. There were no recent acute infections or vaccinations among the donors, who were healthy HIV-negative adults. The authors split each subset's genomic DNA evenly across several immunoSEQ plates. It was roughly 330 ng DNA, 25,000 to 35,000 T cell genomes, that went into each replicate PCR of unsorted PBMC. This table comes from immunoSEQ multiplex PCR, and its TCRdb copy is limited to in-frame clones, with some not included. The sample carries around 500,000 clones, roughly three quarters recorded once. The sequencing sample was made of PBMCs. The TCR comes from a woman aged 40 to 50 in good health. Some clones in this sample may be carry-over from other donors' samples.

The CDR3 nucleotides are TGTGCCAGCAGCTTATGCCCAGTTTGCTACGAGCAGTACTTC. It specifies CASSLCPVCYEQYF. The J gene is TRBJ2-7, the V gene TRBV11-2; D not certain. Germline V gene lookup returns CDR1 SGHAT and CDR2 FQNNGV. The CDR3 runs 14 residues. The V end was cut by 2 bases, the J end by 3 bases, with 11 bases between.